This TCR beta chain was sequenced in a study of cytomegalovirus exposure and HLA in healthy donors. Findings and caveats of the study: As was reported, the classifier diagnosed cytomegalovirus status with high specificity and sensitivity. The study labeled 150 or so TCR beta chains cytomegalovirus-associated.

Generated by immunoSEQ multiplex PCR, the TCRdb table keeps only in-frame clones and is missing some. The sample records around 49,000 clones, about 90% being singletons. The CDR3 is 15 amino acids. V trimming: 6 bases; J trimming: 5 bases; junction bases outside the gene matches: 11. The germline gives CDR1 MNHNY, CDR2 SVGAGI (reference sequence). Donors were drawn from the roughly 130-subject validation cohort, separate from the roughly 670-subject first cohort. Concerning this clone: What it recognizes is unknown.

The V gene is TRBV6-6, the J gene TRBJ2-7, with 9 bases aligning to TRBD2. The receptor comes from a man between 18 and 35 years old in good health and CMV-seronegative. The specimen sequenced was PBMCs. Written as DNA, the CDR3 is TGTGCCAGCAGCCGCGTTTTAGCGGGAGCCCACGAGCAGTACTTC. Protein product: CASSRVLAGAHEQYF.